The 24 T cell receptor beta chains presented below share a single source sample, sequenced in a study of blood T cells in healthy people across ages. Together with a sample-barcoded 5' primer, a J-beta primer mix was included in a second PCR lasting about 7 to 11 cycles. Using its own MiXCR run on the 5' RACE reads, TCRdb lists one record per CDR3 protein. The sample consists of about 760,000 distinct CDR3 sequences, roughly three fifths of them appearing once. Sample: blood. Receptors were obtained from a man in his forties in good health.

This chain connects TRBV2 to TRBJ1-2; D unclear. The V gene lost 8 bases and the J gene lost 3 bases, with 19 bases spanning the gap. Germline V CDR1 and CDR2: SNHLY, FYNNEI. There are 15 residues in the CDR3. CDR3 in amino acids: CASLSGNPTYYGYTF. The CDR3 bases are TGTGCCAGCCTCAGCGGCAACCCTACTTACTATGGCTACACCTTC.

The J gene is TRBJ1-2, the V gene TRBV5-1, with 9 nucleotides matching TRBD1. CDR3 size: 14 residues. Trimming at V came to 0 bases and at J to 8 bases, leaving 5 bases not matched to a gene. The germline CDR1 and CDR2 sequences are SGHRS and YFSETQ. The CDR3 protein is CASSLDGDRAGYTF. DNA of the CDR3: TGCGCCAGCAGCTTGGACGGGGACAGGGCAGGCTACACCTTC.

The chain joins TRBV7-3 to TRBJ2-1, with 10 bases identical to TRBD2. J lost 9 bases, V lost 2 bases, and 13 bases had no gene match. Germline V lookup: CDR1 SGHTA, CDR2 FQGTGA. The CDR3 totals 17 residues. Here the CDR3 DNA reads TGTGCCAGCAGCTTAGGGGGATCTAGCGGGAGAAGGGGTGAGCAGTTCTTC. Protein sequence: CASSLGGSSGRRGEQFF.

CDR3 DNA: TGCAGCGGACACCTCACAGGGGGCCTCGTAGAGACCCAGTACTTC. It encodes CSGHLTGGLVETQYF. The genes are TRBV29-1 and TRBJ2-5, with 9 positions matching TRBD1. This CDR3 has 15 residues. With 7 bases clipped from V and 4 bases from J, the junction kept 13 bases outside the gene matches. CDR1 and CDR2 (germline): SQVTM, ANQGSEA.

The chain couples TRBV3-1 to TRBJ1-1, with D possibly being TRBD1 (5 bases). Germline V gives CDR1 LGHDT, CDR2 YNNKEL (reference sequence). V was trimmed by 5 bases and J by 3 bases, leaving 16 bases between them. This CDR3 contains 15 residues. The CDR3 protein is CASSSETGVHTEAFF. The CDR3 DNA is TGTGCCAGCAGCAGCGAAACGGGGGTACACACTGAAGCTTTCTTT.

The CDR3 DNA sequence: TGTGCCAGCAGTTTACTTAGACCAGATACGCAGTATTTT. Translating it yields CASSLLRPDTQYF. This chain uses TRBV27 with TRBJ2-3; D not resolved. Germline CDR1 reads MNHEY; CDR2 reads SMNVEV (reference sequence). With 2 bases removed from V and 4 bases from J, the gap between germline ends came to 7 bases. The length of the CDR3 is 13 residues.

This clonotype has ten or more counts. CDR3 sequence reads: CASSLTGGLYEQYF. As DNA, the CDR3 is TGTGCCAGTAGCCTGACAGGGGGTCTGTACGAGCAGTACTTC. The genes are TRBV28 and TRBJ2-7; 9 bases are a match to TRBD1. This CDR3 is built from 14 residues. The V segment lost 9 bases and the J segment 4 bases; nucleotides outside the gene matches: 10. Per the germline V gene, CDR1 is MDHEN and CDR2 is SYDVKM.

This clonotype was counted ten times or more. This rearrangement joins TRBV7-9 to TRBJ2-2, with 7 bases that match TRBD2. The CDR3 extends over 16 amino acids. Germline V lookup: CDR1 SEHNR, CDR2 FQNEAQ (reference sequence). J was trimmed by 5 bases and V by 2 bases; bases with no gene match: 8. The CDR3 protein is CASSLRAGVTTGELFF. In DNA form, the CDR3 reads TGTGCCAGCAGCTTAAGGGCGGGAGTTACGACCGGGGAGCTGTTTTTT.

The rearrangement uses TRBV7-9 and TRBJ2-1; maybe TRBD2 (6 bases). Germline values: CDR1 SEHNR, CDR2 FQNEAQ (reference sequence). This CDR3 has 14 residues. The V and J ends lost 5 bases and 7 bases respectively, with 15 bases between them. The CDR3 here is CASSVIRGGNEQFF. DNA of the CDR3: TGTGCCAGCAGCGTAATCCGTGGGGGGAATGAGCAGTTCTTC.

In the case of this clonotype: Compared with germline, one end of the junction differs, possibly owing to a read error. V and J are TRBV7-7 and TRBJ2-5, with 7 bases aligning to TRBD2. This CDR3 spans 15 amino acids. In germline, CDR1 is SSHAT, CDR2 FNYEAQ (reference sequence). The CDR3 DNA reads TGTGCTAGCAGCTTAGGACTAGTGGGGGAAGAGACCCAGTACTTC. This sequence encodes CASSLGLVGEETQYF.

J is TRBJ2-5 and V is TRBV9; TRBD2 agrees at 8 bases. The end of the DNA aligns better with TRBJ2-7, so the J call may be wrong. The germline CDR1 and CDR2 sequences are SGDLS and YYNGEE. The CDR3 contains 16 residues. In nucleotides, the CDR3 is TGTGCCAGCAGCGTCGCCCCAGCGGGAGCCGGATACGAGCAGTACTTC. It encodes CASSVAPAGAGYEQYF.

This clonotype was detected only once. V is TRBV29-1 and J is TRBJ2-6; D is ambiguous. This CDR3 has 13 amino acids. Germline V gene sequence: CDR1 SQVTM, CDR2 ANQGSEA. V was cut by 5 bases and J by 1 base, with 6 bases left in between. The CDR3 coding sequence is TGCAGCGTTTTTGGGTCTGGGGCCAACGTCCTGACTTTC. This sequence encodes CSVFGSGANVLTF.

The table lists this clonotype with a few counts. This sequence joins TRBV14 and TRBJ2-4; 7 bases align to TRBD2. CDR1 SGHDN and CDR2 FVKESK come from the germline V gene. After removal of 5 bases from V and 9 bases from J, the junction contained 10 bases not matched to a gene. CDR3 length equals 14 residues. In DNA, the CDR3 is TGTGCCAGCAGCTCAGGGAGGGAGTTCGGCATTCAGTACTTC. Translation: CASSSGREFGIQYF.

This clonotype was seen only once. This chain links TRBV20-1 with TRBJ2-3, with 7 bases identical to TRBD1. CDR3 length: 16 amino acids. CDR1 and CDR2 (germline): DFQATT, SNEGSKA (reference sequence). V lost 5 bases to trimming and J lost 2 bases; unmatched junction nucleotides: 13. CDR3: CSAPNRDRENTDTQYF. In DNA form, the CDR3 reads TGCAGTGCTCCGAATCGGGACAGAGAAAACACAGATACGCAGTATTTT.

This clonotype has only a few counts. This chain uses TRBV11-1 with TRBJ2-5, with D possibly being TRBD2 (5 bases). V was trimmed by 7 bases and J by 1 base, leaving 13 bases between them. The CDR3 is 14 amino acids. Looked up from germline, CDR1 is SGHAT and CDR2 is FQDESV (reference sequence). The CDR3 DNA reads TGTGCCAGCACCACTCCGGGATTCCAAGAGACCCAGTACTTC. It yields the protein CASTTPGFQETQYF.

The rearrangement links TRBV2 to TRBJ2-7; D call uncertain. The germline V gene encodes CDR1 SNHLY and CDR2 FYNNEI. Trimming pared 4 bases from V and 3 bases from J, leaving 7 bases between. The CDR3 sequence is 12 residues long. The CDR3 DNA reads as TGTGCCAGCAGTGCTAATAACTACGAGCAGTACTTC. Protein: CASSANNYEQYF. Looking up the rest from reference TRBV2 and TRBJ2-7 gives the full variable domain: EPEVTQTPSHQVTQMGQEVILRCVPISNHLYFYWYRQILGQKVEFLVSFYNNEISEKSEIFDDQFSVERPDGSNFTLKIRSTKLEDSAMYFCASSANNYEQYFGPGTRLTVT.

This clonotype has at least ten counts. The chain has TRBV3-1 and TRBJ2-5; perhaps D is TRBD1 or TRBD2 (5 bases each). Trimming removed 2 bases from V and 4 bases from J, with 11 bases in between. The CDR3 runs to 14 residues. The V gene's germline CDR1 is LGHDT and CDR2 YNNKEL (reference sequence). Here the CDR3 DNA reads TGTGCCAGCAGCCAATTCGGGGCGGTAGAGACCCAGTACTTC. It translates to CASSQFGAVETQYF.

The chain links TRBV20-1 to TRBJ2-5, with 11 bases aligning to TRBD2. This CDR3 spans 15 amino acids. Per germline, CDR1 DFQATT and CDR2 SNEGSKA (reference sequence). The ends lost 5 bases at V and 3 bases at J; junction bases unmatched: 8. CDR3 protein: CSARALAGAEETQYF. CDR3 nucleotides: TGCAGTGCTCGGGCACTAGCGGGAGCGGAAGAGACCCAGTACTTC.

CDR3 nucleotides: TGTGCCAGCAGCGTAGTTGGTTATTGCGTGGACATTCAGTACTTC. Protein sequence: CASSVVGYCVDIQYF. The J gene is TRBJ2-4, the V gene TRBV9; D is uncertain. Germline V gene sequence: CDR1 SGDLS, CDR2 YYNGEE. V was trimmed by 0 bases and J by 8 bases, leaving 15 bases between them. The CDR3 spans 15 residues.

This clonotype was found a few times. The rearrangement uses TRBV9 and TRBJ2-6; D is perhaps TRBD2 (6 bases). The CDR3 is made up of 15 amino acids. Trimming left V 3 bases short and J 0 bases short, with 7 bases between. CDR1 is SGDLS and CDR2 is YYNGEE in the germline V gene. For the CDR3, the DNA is TGTGCCAGCAGCGCCGGGGGCTCTGGGGCCAACGTCCTGACTTTC. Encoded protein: CASSAGGSGANVLTF.

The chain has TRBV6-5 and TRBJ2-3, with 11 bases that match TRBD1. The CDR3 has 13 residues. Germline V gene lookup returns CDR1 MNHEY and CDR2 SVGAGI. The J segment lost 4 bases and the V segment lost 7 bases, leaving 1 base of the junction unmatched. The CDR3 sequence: CASKGQGADTQYF. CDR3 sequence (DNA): TGTGCCAGCAAGGGACAGGGGGCAGATACGCAGTATTTT.

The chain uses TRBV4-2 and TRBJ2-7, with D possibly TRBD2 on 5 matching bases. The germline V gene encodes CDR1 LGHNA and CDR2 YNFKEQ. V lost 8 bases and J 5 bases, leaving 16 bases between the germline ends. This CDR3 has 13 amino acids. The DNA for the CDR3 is TGTGCCAGCCGACCACCTGAGGGCCACGAGCAGTACTTC. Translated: CASRPPEGHEQYF.

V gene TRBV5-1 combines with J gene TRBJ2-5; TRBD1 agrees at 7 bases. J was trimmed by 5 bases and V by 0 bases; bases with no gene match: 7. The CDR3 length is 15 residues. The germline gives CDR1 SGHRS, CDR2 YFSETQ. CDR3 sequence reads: CASSLATGALETQYF. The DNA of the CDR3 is TGCGCCAGCAGCTTGGCTACAGGGGCTCTTGAGACCCAGTACTTC.

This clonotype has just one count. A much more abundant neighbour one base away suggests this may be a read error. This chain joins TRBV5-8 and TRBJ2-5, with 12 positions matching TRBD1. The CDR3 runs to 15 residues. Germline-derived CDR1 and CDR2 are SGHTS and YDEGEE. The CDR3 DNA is TGTGCCAGCAGCCCCGGGACAGGGGGCCAAGAGACCCAGCACTTC. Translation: CASSPGTGGQETQHF. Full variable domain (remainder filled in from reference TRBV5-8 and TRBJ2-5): EAGVTQSPTHLIKTRGQQATLRCSPISGHTSVYWYQQALGLGLQFLLWYDEGEERNRGNFPPRFSGRQFPNYSSELNVNALELEDSALYLCASSPGTGGQETQHFGPGTRLLVL.